Below, 25 T cell receptor beta chains from the same sample are listed, as sequenced in a study of cytomegalovirus exposure and HLA in healthy donors. PCR used 60 Vbeta primers and 13 Jbeta primers. Here immunoSEQ multiplex PCR was the method, and the copy in TCRdb shows in-frame clones only, minus some. The sample yields roughly 100,000 clones, around 60% seen once. The sequenced material came from PBMCs. The receptors shown here come from a human donor in good health.

This chain uses TRBV27 with TRBJ2-7; TRBD1 matches at 7 bases. V was pared by 4 bases and J by 3 bases, with 6 bases of the junction left unmatched. The germline gives CDR1 MNHEY, CDR2 SMNVEV (reference sequence). The CDR3 extends over 14 amino acids. This chain's CDR3 is CASSSHRGIYEQYF. The CDR3 bases are TGTGCCAGCAGTTCCCACAGGGGAATCTACGAGCAGTACTTC.

The rearrangement joins TRBV28 to TRBJ2-1; 9 bases line up with TRBD1. The junction had 15 bases not matched to a gene; V was cut back by 5 bases and J by 7 bases. The CDR3 consists of 17 residues. Looked up from germline, CDR1 is MDHEN and CDR2 is SYDVKM. Written as DNA, the CDR3 is TGTGCCAGCAGTATCAGACAGGGGGAGTTCGGTGGGAATGAGCAGTTCTTC. This translates into CASSIRQGEFGGNEQFF.

The rearrangement uses TRBV2 and TRBJ2-4; 10 nucleotides match TRBD1. The CDR3 loop spans 13 amino acids. The germline V gene has CDR1 SNHLY and CDR2 FYNNEI. V shed 4 bases, J shed 9 bases, and the junction held 3 bases outside the gene matches. The CDR3 DNA reads TGTGCCAGCAGTGGACAGGGGGCAGGCATTCAGTACTTC. This codes for CASSGQGAGIQYF.

Of note for this clone: At one end, the junction sequence differs from germline, possibly due to a read error. V is TRBV7-7 and J is TRBJ2-5; TRBD2 agrees at 10 bases. CDR1 and CDR2 from the germline V gene are SSHAT and FNYEAQ (reference sequence). This CDR3 comprises 14 residues. CDR3 loop: CASSLAGVQETQYF. The CDR3, as DNA: TGTGCTAGCAGCCTAGCGGGAGTTCAAGAGACCCAGTACTTC. Combining the CDR3 with reference TRBV7-7 and TRBJ2-5 gives the whole variable domain GAGVSQSPRYKVTKRGQDVTLRCDPISSHATLYWYQQALGQGPEFLTYFNYEAQPDKSGLPSDRFSAERPEGSISTLTIQRTEQRDSAMYRCASSLAGVQETQYFGPGTRLLVL.

The CDR3 protein is CASRPGQGNSPLHF. In DNA form, the CDR3 reads TGCGCCAGCAGACCGGGACAGGGCAATTCACCCCTCCACTTT. The genes are TRBV10-2 and TRBJ1-6, with 9 bases aligning to TRBD1. The germline V gene encodes CDR1 WSHSY and CDR2 SAAADI. The J segment lost 7 bases and the V segment lost 6 bases, leaving 4 bases of the junction unmatched. CDR3 size: 14 residues.

Written as DNA, the CDR3 is TGTGCCAGCAGACCCGGGACAGGGGTTCCCGGTGGCTACACCTTC. This sequence encodes CASRPGTGVPGGYTF. The chain carries TRBV27 and TRBJ1-2, with 10 bases matching TRBD1. Germline V gene data show CDR1 as MNHEY and CDR2 as SMNVEV (reference sequence). There are 15 residues in the CDR3. The V and J ends lost 6 bases and 7 bases, in that order; junction bases with no gene match: 11.

The rearrangement links TRBV5-6 to TRBJ1-6; tentative D call: TRBD1 (5 bases). This CDR3 region has 16 residues. The germline V and J ends were trimmed by 2 bases and 7 bases, with 16 bases remaining between them. The germline CDR1 and CDR2 sequences are SGHDT and YYEEEE. The CDR3 is CASSLRLGRANSPLHF. The CDR3, as DNA: TGTGCCAGCAGCTTACGTTTGGGCAGGGCCAATTCACCCCTCCACTTT.

The chain employs TRBV7-9 and TRBJ2-1; 8 bases are shared with TRBD2. This CDR3 has 14 residues. V shed 2 bases and J 10 bases; nucleotides not matched to a gene: 7. Germline V gene data show CDR1 as SEHNR and CDR2 as FQNEAQ (reference sequence). CDR3: CASSLFGRGGEQFF. In DNA form, the CDR3 reads TGTGCCAGCAGCTTATTCGGGAGGGGAGGCGAGCAGTTCTTC.

V is TRBV20-1 and J is TRBJ2-7; D not certain. Per germline, CDR1 DFQATT and CDR2 SNEGSKA (reference sequence). V lost 3 bases and J 4 bases, leaving 4 bases between the germline ends. The CDR3 totals 10 residues. The CDR3 sequence is CSASGYEQYF. The CDR3 nucleotides read TGCAGTGCTAGCGGGTACGAGCAGTACTTC.

The chain has TRBV5-1 and TRBJ1-2, with TRBD1 matching over 8 bases. Germline lookup yields CDR1 SGHRS and CDR2 YFSETQ. The J segment lost 4 bases and the V segment lost 0 bases, leaving 8 bases of the junction unmatched. The CDR3 sequence is 16 residues long. CDR3 DNA sequence: TGCGCCAGCAGCTTGGCGGACAGGGACCTATCCTATGGCTACACCTTC. Protein: CASSLADRDLSYGYTF.

Only a few counts were recorded for this clone. CDR3 sequence reads: CASSFRRLAGGVDEQFF. For the CDR3, the DNA is TGTGCCAGCAGTTTCCGACGACTAGCGGGAGGCGTGGATGAGCAGTTCTTC. This chain uses TRBV27 with TRBJ2-1; 13 bases fit TRBD2. The germline CDR1 and CDR2 sequences are MNHEY and SMNVEV (reference sequence). Unmatched junction bases numbered 10, after V lost 3 bases and J lost 8 bases. The CDR3 covers 17 residues.

V and J are TRBV28 and TRBJ2-7, with D hard to call. Germline V gives CDR1 MDHEN, CDR2 SYDVKM. V was shortened by 5 bases and J by 4 bases, with 12 bases between the two germline ends. This CDR3 is 13 amino acids long. CDR3 protein: CASSITLVYEQYF. The CDR3 region has the DNA TGTGCCAGCAGTATTACTTTGGTATACGAGCAGTACTTC. Drawing the rest from reference TRBV28 and TRBJ2-7, the complete variable domain is DVKVTQSSRYLVKRTGEKVFLECVQDMDHENMFWYRQDPGLGLRLIYFSYDVKMKEKGDIPEGYSVSREKKERFSLILESASTNQTSMYLCASSITLVYEQYFGPGTRLTVT.

This clone was recorded a few times. V and J are TRBV2 and TRBJ2-7; D gene unclear. Trimming shortened V by 7 bases and J by 2 bases, and 12 bases separated the two germline ends. This CDR3 is built from 13 residues. Germline values: CDR1 SNHLY, CDR2 FYNNEI. The CDR3 bases are TGTGCCAGCATACCCAATAGTCCCTACGAGCAGTACTTC. Translating it yields CASIPNSPYEQYF.

The gene calls are TRBV28 and TRBJ1-1; weak D call: TRBD1 (5 bases). The CDR3 loop spans 13 amino acids. V dropped 10 bases and J dropped 4 bases, with 16 bases sitting between them. CDR1 is MDHEN, CDR2 SYDVKM, per germline. CDR3 sequence reads: CATQVGGGTEAFF. In nucleotides, the CDR3 is TGTGCCACCCAGGTCGGGGGTGGCACTGAAGCTTTCTTT.

In this sample, this clone turned up a few times. The chain links TRBV5-4 to TRBJ2-5, with D possibly TRBD1 on 6 matching bases. CDR3 length: 16 amino acids. Germline CDR1 is SGHNT and CDR2 is YYREEE (reference sequence). The V end was cut by 0 bases, the J end by 5 bases, with 17 bases between. The CDR3 nucleotides read TGTGCCAGCAGCTTGGGGGTGCAGGGGAGAGGGGAGACCCAGTACTTC. Translation: CASSLGVQGRGETQYF.

This clone has only a few counts. V is TRBV19 and J is TRBJ1-5, with a weak D call TRBD1 (6 bases). This CDR3 region has 14 residues. Trimming pared 3 bases from V and 4 bases from J, leaving 10 bases between. In germline, CDR1 is LNHDA, CDR2 SQIVND (reference sequence). The chain's CDR3 is CASSIETGNQPQHF. The DNA of the CDR3 is TGTGCCAGTAGTATCGAAACAGGGAATCAGCCCCAGCATTTT.

This sequence joins TRBV2 and TRBJ2-7; D perhaps matches TRBD2 (5 bases). V lost 8 bases, J lost 2 bases, and 10 bases lay in between. Per germline, CDR1 SNHLY and CDR2 FYNNEI. The CDR3 is 12 residues long. The CDR3, as DNA: TGTGCCAGCGCTAGCACGCCCTACGAGCAGTACTTC. This gives the protein CASASTPYEQYF.

The V call is TRBV29-1, the J call TRBJ2-1, with TRBD2 as a possible D gene (5 bases). CDR3 size: 14 residues. The ends were cut back, 3 bases at V and 4 bases at J, with 13 bases in the middle. Germline lookup yields CDR1 SQVTM and CDR2 ANQGSEA. The CDR3 coding sequence is TGCAGCGTTGAGCTTACTAGTCGGTACAATGAGCAGTTCTTC. Its protein is CSVELTSRYNEQFF.

As for this clone: An end of the junction differs from the germline gene, which may be a read error. The J gene is TRBJ2-5, the V gene TRBV4-1; 8 nucleotides align to TRBD1. In germline, CDR1 is MGHRA, CDR2 YSYEKL. There are 14 residues in the CDR3. This chain's CDR3 is CASSYRTGQENQYF. The CDR3 nucleotides are TGCGCCAGCAGCTACCGGACAGGGCAAGAGAACCAGTACTTC.

V and J are TRBV7-8 and TRBJ2-1; D gene unclear. V was shortened by 3 bases and J by 5 bases, with 11 bases between the two germline ends. CDR3 length: 14 residues. The germline CDR1 and CDR2 sequences are SGHVS and FQNEAQ. The CDR3 bases are TGTGCCAGCAGCTTTGCCACTTCCAACAATGAGCAGTTCTTC. Its translation: CASSFATSNNEQFF.

This clone was seen a few times. The V gene is TRBV11-1, the J gene TRBJ2-1; the match to TRBD1 covers 9 bases. The V segment lost 5 bases and the J segment 2 bases; nucleotides outside the gene matches: 4. This CDR3 has 15 amino acids. Germline CDR1 SGHAT, CDR2 FQDESV (reference sequence). The CDR3 DNA reads TGTGCCAGCAGCCTCCGGGACAGGGCCTACAATGAGCAGTTCTTC. It specifies CASSLRDRAYNEQFF.

This chain uses TRBV7-9 with TRBJ1-3; 7 nucleotides line up with TRBD1. The ends lost 2 bases at V and 0 bases at J; junction bases unmatched: 4. CDR3 size: 16 residues. The V gene's germline CDR1 is SEHNR and CDR2 FQNEAQ (reference sequence). The CDR3 is CASSLMGDSSGNTIYF. In DNA, the CDR3 is TGTGCCAGCAGCTTAATGGGGGACAGCTCTGGAAACACCATATATTTT.

This chain joins TRBV28 and TRBJ2-1; 10 bases agree with TRBD2. The junction had 7 bases not matched to a gene; V was cut back by 2 bases and J by 6 bases. The CDR3 spans 16 residues. Germline CDR1 MDHEN, CDR2 SYDVKM. The CDR3 nucleotides read TGTGCCAGCAGTTTAGACACTAGCGGGAATTTCAATGAGCAGTTCTTC. As protein: CASSLDTSGNFNEQFF.

This clone has only one observation. This chain connects TRBV5-6 to TRBJ2-7; TRBD1 is a possible D gene (5 bases). CDR1 is SGHDT and CDR2 is YYEEEE in the germline V gene. V was trimmed by 1 base and J by 5 bases, leaving 19 bases between them. This CDR3 region has 16 residues. The CDR3 DNA is TGTGCCAGCAGCTTGTGGGCAGGGTTGAAGGGCGACGAGCAGTACTTC. Protein product: CASSLWAGLKGDEQYF.

This chain links TRBV29-1 with TRBJ2-1, with TRBD2 as a possible D gene (6 bases). The V gene lost 5 bases and the J gene lost 0 bases, with 11 bases spanning the gap. CDR3 length: 14 amino acids. CDR1 and CDR2 (germline): SQVTM, ANQGSEA. Here the CDR3 reads CSVPAGSSYNEQFF. DNA of the CDR3: TGCAGCGTTCCGGCGGGGAGCTCCTACAATGAGCAGTTCTTC.